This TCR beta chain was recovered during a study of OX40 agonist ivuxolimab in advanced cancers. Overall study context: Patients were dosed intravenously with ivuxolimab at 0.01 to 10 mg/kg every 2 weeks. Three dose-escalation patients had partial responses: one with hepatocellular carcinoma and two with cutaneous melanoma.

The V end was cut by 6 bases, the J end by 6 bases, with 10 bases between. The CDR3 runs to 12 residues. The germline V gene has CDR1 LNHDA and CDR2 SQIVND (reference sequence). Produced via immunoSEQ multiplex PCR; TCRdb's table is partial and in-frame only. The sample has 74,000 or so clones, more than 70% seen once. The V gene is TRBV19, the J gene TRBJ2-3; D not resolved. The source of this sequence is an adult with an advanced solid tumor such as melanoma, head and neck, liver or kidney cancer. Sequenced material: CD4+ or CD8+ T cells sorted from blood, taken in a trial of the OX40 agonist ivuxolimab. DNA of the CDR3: TGTGCCAGTAGCCCCCGAAGGGATACGCAGTATTTT. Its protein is CASSPRRDTQYF.